This T cell receptor (beta chain) appears in the sequencing data of a study of cytomegalovirus exposure and HLA in healthy donors. Study as a whole: Unique TCRs from HLA-typed donors, 65 million to 85 million of them, were held in an early data release.

General observations from the study: For presence/absence analyses, sequencing depth was assumed to be roughly uniform across donors. In vitro checks showed that a few CMV-associated chains really do target CMV antigens. In the analysis, some V segments, TRBV6-2 and TRBV6-3 included, were excluded as indistinguishable.

Both 60 Vbeta primers and 13 Jbeta primers went into the PCR. Data came from immunoSEQ multiplex PCR; TCRdb stores just in-frame clones and leaves some out. Among some 80,000 clones, 10% were seen once, and the ten largest hold about 25%. Comment on this clone: Its specificity is unknown.

The V end lost 4 bases, the J end lost 8 bases, and 11 bases lay between the germline ends. Germline V gene data show CDR1 as MGHRA and CDR2 as YSYEKL. This CDR3 has 13 amino acids. Material for sequencing was PBMCs. This TCR was recovered from a man between 60 and 75 years old in good health and CMV-seropositive. The chain carries TRBV4-1 and TRBJ1-4, with D perhaps matching TRBD1 (6 bases). CDR3 bases: TGCGCCAGCAGCCCGGCAGGGGAGGAAAAACTGTTTTTT. It yields the protein CASSPAGEEKLFF.